These 17 T cell receptor beta chains were all obtained from the same sample, sequenced in a study of blood T cell repertoires in COVID-19. Clones were read by immunoSEQ multiplex PCR, and TCRdb kept only the in-frame ones, dropping some. The sample yields approximately 13,000 clones, 80% to 90% seen once. Sequencing was done on a sample of peripheral blood. The receptors here all came from a human donor in a cohort sampled during active COVID-19.

This clone was observed a few times. This sequence joins TRBV12-5 and TRBJ2-1; 9 nucleotides line up with TRBD1. The ends lost 1 base at V and 0 bases at J; junction bases unmatched: 10. The CDR3 spans 19 residues. Germline CDR1 and CDR2: LGHNT and FRNRAP. CDR3 sequence: CASGLGDRGTMSSYNEQFF. In DNA, the CDR3 is TGTGCTAGTGGTTTGGGAGACAGGGGGACTATGAGCTCCTACAATGAGCAGTTCTTC.

The chain joins TRBV12-3 or TRBV12-4 to TRBJ1-2, with D hard to call. The CDR3 totals 11 residues. Deletions cut 4 bases from V and 10 bases from J, with 10 bases between. The CDR3 sequence: CASSSVSDYTF. The CDR3 DNA is TGTGCCAGCAGTTCAGTCAGTGACTACACCTTC.

The rearrangement joins TRBV5-1 to TRBJ1-2; TRBD1 matches at 7 bases. After removal of 5 bases from V and 0 bases from J, the junction contained 4 bases not matched to a gene. CDR1 and CDR2 (germline): SGHRS, YFSETQ. The CDR3 is 14 amino acids. Here the CDR3 reads CASSGTASNYGYTF. CDR3 sequence (DNA): TGCGCCAGCAGTGGGACAGCGTCTAACTATGGCTACACCTTC.

The chain employs TRBV9 and TRBJ2-5, with TRBD2 matching over 8 bases. This CDR3 is built from 16 residues. Trimming at V came to 3 bases and at J to 4 bases, leaving 11 bases not matched to a gene. Germline V gives CDR1 SGDLS, CDR2 YYNGEE. CDR3 in amino acids: CASSGGPGGIGETQYF. CDR3 coding DNA: TGTGCCAGCAGCGGAGGCCCGGGGGGGATTGGAGAGACCCAGTACTTC.

This clone was detected once. This chain uses TRBV12-5 with TRBJ2-2; 14 bases align to TRBD2. The V gene end was trimmed by 6 bases and the J gene end by 3 bases; junction bases not matched to a gene: 6. Germline V gives CDR1 LGHNT, CDR2 FRNRAP. The CDR3 loop spans 17 amino acids. The CDR3 DNA reads as TGTGCTAGTGGCCGGGGACTAGCGGGAGCCTACACCGGGGAGCTGTTTTTT. This encodes CASGRGLAGAYTGELFF.

The chain employs TRBV30 and TRBJ1-2; possible D gene TRBD1, 5 bases. Germline-derived CDR1 and CDR2 are GTSNPN and SVGIG (reference sequence). The CDR3 has 14 residues. Trimming pared 3 bases from V and 3 bases from J, leaving 14 bases between. In DNA, the CDR3 is TGTGCCTGGAGGAGGACAAACAACGACTATGGCTACACCTTC. Protein: CAWRRTNNDYGYTF.

The genes are TRBV30 and TRBJ2-6; 7 nucleotides match TRBD1. The V gene end was trimmed by 1 base and the J gene end by 0 bases; junction bases not matched to a gene: 12. Germline V lookup: CDR1 GTSNPN, CDR2 SVGIG (reference sequence). This CDR3 contains 19 residues. The CDR3 bases are TGTGCCTGGAGTGAGGGGGACAGCCAGTACCTCTCTGGGGCCAACGTCCTGACTTTC. This sequence encodes CAWSEGDSQYLSGANVLTF. The full variable domain, its missing parts supplied by reference TRBV30 and TRBJ2-6, is SQTIHQWPATLVQPVGSPLSLECTVEGTSNPNLYWYRQAAGRGLQLLFYSVGIGQISSEVPQNLSASRPQDRQFILSSKKLLLSDSGFYLCAWSEGDSQYLSGANVLTFGAGSRLTVL.

The chain is built from TRBV5-1 and TRBJ2-5; D gene unclear. Trimming left V 2 bases short and J 1 base short, with 9 bases between. Per germline, CDR1 SGHRS and CDR2 YFSETQ. The CDR3 runs 14 residues. The CDR3 region is CASSFLTLQETQYF. The CDR3 DNA reads as TGCGCCAGCAGCTTTTTGACACTCCAAGAGACCCAGTACTTC.

This CDR3 reads CASSSPGQLVGAQYF. CDR3 DNA: TGTGCCAGCAGTTCTCCCGGACAGCTTGTGGGGGCCCAGTACTTC. V gene TRBV5-4 combines with J gene TRBJ2-5, with a weak D call TRBD1 (6 bases). The CDR3 is made up of 15 amino acids. Looked up from germline, CDR1 is SGHNT and CDR2 is YYREEE (reference sequence). Trimming cost V 5 bases and J 9 bases, with 23 bases left between them.

The gene calls are TRBV3-1 (or the pseudogene TRBV3-2) and TRBJ2-2; 7 nucleotides match TRBD1. V lost 3 bases and J lost 4; bases outside the gene matches: 8. There are 16 residues in the CDR3. Germline lookup yields CDR1 LGHDT and CDR2 YNNKEL (reference sequence). CDR3 DNA sequence: TGTGCCAGCAGCCAGGAGTGGACAGGAATCACCGGGGAGCTGTTTTTT. It yields the protein CASSQEWTGITGELFF.

The chain recombines TRBV6-6 with TRBJ1-3, with D uncertain. Deletions cut 2 bases from V and 0 bases from J, with 11 bases between. CDR3 length equals 16 residues. CDR1 MNHNY and CDR2 SVGAGI come from the germline V gene (reference sequence). CDR3 protein: CASSYGLRGSGNTIYF. DNA of the CDR3: TGTGCCAGCAGTTACGGGCTGCGGGGCTCTGGAAACACCATATATTTT.

This clone was recorded once. The CDR3 loop reads CASSPGLADPYEQYF. The CDR3 bases are TGTGCCAGCAGCCCGGGACTAGCGGATCCCTACGAGCAGTACTTC. This chain links TRBV3-1 (or the pseudogene TRBV3-2) with TRBJ2-7, with 11 bases fitting TRBD2. V lost 4 bases and J lost 2; bases outside the gene matches: 4. Germline V gene data show CDR1 as LGHDT and CDR2 as YNNKEL (reference sequence). The CDR3 spans 15 residues.

The chain is built from TRBV5-4 and TRBJ2-2; 16 nucleotides line up with TRBD2. In germline, CDR1 is SGHNT, CDR2 YYREEE (reference sequence). The CDR3 consists of 19 residues. V shed 3 bases, J shed 5 bases, and the junction held 10 bases outside the gene matches. The CDR3 region has the DNA TGTGCCAGCAGCTCCTTCGGGACTAGCGGGAGGGCCAGGACCGGGGAGCTGTTTTTT. Translation gives CASSSFGTSGRARTGELFF.

The rearrangement links TRBV7-8 to TRBJ2-7; 16 nucleotides agree with TRBD2. V was clipped by 3 bases and J by 6 bases; unmatched bases: 5. There are 16 residues in the CDR3. CDR1 is SGHVS and CDR2 is FQNEAQ in the germline V gene. As DNA, the CDR3 is TGTGCCAGCAGCTTGGGGACTAGCGGGAGGGCCATCGAGCAGTACTTC. It is translated as CASSLGTSGRAIEQYF.

This clone was seen more than once but under ten times. The J gene is TRBJ2-1, the V gene TRBV20-1; weak D call: TRBD2 (5 bases). The germline V gene has CDR1 DFQATT and CDR2 SNEGSKA (reference sequence). The ends were cut back, 3 bases at V and 3 bases at J, with 12 bases in the middle. This CDR3 has 14 amino acids. The CDR3 region has the DNA TGCAGTGCTAGTGGGAGCCCCTACTACAATGAGCAGTTCTTC. Amino acid sequence: CSASGSPYYNEQFF.

V is TRBV6-1 and J is TRBJ1-2; TRBD1 matches 8 bases. Germline CDR1 MNHNS, CDR2 SASEGT. This CDR3 comprises 17 residues. Trimming removed 0 bases from V and 4 bases from J; junction bases left unmatched: 10. The CDR3 reads CASSEAWGAGGAYGYTF. The CDR3 nucleotides are TGTGCCAGCAGTGAAGCTTGGGGAGCAGGGGGCGCCTATGGCTACACCTTC.

This rearrangement joins TRBV5-1 to TRBJ2-2, with D maybe TRBD2 (6 bases). The V and J ends lost 6 bases and 2 bases respectively, with 14 bases between them. Germline V gene sequence: CDR1 SGHRS, CDR2 YFSETQ. The CDR3 loop spans 15 amino acids. The CDR3 region has the DNA TGCGCCAGCATCGGGACTTCGGGAAACACCGGGGAGCTGTTTTTT. Residues: CASIGTSGNTGELFF. Filled out from reference TRBV5-1 and TRBJ2-2, the complete variable domain reads KAGVTQTPRYLIKTRGQQVTLSCSPISGHRSVSWYQQTPGQGLQFLFEYFSETQRNKGNFPGRFSGRQFSNSRSEMNVSTLELGDSALYLCASIGTSGNTGELFFGEGSRLTVL.